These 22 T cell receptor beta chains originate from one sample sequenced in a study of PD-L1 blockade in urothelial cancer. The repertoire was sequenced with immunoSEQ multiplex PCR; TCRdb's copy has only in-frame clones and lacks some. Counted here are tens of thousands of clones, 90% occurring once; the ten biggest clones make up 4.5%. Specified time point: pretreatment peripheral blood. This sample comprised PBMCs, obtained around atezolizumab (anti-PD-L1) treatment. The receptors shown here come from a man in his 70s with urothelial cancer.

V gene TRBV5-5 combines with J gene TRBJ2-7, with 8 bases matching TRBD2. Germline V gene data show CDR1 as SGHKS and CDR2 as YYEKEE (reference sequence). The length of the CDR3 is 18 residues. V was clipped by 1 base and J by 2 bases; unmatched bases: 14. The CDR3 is CASSLPRLAGVTPYEQYF. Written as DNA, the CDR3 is TGTGCCAGCAGCTTGCCAAGGCTAGCGGGTGTCACCCCCTACGAGCAGTACTTC.

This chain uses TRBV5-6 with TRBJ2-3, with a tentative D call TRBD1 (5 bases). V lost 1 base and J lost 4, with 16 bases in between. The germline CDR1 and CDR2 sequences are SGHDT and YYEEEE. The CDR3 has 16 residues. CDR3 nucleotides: TGTGCCAGCAGCTTGCTGCAGGGAAAACTCGCAGATACGCAGTATTTT. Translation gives CASSLLQGKLADTQYF.

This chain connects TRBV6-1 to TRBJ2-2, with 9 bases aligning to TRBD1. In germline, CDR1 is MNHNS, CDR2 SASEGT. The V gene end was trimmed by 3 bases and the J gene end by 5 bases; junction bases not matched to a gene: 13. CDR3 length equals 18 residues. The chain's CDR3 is CASSDAYPNRGRTGELFF. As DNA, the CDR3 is TGTGCCAGCAGTGACGCCTACCCGAACAGGGGGCGGACCGGGGAGCTGTTTTTT.

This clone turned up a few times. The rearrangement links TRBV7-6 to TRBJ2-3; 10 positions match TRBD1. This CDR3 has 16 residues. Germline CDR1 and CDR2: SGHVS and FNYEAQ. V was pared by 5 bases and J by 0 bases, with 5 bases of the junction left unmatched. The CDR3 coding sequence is TGTGCCAGCAGCCCGGGACAGGGGTTGAGCACAGATACGCAGTATTTT. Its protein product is CASSPGQGLSTDTQYF.

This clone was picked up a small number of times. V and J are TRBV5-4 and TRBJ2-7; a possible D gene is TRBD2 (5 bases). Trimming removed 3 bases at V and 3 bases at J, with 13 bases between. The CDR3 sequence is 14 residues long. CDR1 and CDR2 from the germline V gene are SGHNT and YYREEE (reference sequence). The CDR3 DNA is TGTGCCAGCAGCTATAGCGTGGGAGACTACGAGCAGTACTTC. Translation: CASSYSVGDYEQYF.

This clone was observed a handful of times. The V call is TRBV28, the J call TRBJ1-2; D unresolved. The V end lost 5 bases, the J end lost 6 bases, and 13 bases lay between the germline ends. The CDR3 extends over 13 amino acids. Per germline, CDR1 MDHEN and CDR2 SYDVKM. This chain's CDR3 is CASSLSRFDGYTF. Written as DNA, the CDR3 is TGTGCCAGCAGTCTGAGCAGGTTTGATGGCTACACCTTC.

The CDR3 region is CASSELRGNTIYF. The CDR3, as DNA: TGTGCCAGCAGCGAGCTTAGAGGAAACACCATATATTTT. This chain links TRBV25-1 with TRBJ1-3; unclear D gene. Trimming removed 6 bases at V and 4 bases at J, with 10 bases between. CDR3 length: 13 residues. CDR1 is MGHDK, CDR2 SYGVNS, per germline.

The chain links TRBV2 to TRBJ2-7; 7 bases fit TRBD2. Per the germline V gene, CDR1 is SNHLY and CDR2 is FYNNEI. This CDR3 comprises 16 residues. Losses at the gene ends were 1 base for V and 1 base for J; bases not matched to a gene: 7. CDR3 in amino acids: CASSEDSAGRSYEQYF. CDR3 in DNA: TGTGCCAGCAGTGAAGATTCAGCGGGAAGGTCCTACGAGCAGTACTTC.

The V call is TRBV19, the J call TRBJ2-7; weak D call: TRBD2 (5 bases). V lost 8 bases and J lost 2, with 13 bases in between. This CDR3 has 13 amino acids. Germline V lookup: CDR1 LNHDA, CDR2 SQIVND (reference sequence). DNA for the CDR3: TGTGCCAGTTCTATGGAGGTTACCTACGAGCAGTACTTC. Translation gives CASSMEVTYEQYF.

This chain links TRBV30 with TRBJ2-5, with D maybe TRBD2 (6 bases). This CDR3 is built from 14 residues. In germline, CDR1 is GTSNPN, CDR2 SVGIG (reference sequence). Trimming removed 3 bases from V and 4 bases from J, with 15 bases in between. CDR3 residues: CAWRITGARETQYF. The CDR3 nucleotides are TGTGCCTGGAGGATTACGGGAGCCCGAGAGACCCAGTACTTC.

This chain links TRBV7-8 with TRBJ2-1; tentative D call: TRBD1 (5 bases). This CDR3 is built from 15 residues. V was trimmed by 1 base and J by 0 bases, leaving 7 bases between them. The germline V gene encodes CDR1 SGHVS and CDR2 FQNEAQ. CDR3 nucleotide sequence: TGTGCCAGCAGCTTAGAAAGGGGCTCCTACAATGAGCAGTTCTTC. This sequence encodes CASSLERGSYNEQFF.

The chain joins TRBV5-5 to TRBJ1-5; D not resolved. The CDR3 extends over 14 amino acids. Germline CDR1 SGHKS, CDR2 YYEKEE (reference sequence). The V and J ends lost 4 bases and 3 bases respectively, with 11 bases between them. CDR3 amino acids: CASSRPGVNQPQHF. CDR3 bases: TGTGCCAGCAGCCGGCCAGGTGTCAATCAGCCCCAGCATTTT.

CDR3 sequence (DNA): TGTGCCTGGAGTGTACTTAGACAGGGCGCCTCCGCCTGGAACTATGGCTACACCTTC. It translates to CAWSVLRQGASAWNYGYTF. The rearrangement joins TRBV30 to TRBJ1-2; 7 nucleotides agree with TRBD1. Per germline, CDR1 GTSNPN and CDR2 SVGIG (reference sequence). V trimming: 0 bases; J trimming: 2 bases; junction bases outside the gene matches: 18. CDR3 length: 19 amino acids.

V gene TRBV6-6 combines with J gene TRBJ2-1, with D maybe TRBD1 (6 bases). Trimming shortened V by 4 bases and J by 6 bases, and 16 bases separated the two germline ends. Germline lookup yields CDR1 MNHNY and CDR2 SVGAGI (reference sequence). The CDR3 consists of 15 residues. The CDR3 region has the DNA TGTGCCAGCAGTTCCTGGCAGGCAGGGGTCAATGAGCAGTTCTTC. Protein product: CASSSWQAGVNEQFF.

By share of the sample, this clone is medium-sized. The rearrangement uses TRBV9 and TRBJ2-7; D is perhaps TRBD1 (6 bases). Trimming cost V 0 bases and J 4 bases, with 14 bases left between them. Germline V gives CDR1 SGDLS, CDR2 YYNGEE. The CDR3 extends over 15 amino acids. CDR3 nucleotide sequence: TGTGCCAGCAGCGTAGAGTGGGACACCGGTTACGAGCAGTACTTC. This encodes CASSVEWDTGYEQYF.

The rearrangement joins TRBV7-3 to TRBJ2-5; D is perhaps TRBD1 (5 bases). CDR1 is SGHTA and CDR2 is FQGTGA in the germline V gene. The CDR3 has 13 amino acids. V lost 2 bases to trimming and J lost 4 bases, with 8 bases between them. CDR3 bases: TGTGCCAGCAGCTTAGGACAACGAGAGACCCAGTACTTC. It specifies CASSLGQRETQYF. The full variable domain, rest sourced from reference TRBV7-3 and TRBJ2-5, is GAGVSQTPSNKVTEKGKYVELRCDPISGHTALYWYRQSLGQGPEFLIYFQGTGAADDSGLPNDRFFAVRPEGSVSTLKIQRTERGDSAVYLCASSLGQRETQYFGPGTRLLVL.

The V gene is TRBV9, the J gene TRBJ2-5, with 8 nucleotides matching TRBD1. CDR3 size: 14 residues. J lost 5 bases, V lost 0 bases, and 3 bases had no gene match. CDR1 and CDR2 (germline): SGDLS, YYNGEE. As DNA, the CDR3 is TGTGCCAGCAGCGTAGGACAGGGGCCGGAGACCCAGTACTTC. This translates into CASSVGQGPETQYF.

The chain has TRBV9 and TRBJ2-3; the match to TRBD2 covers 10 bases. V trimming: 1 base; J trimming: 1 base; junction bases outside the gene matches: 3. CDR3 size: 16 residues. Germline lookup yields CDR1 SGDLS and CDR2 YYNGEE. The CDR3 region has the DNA TGTGCCAGCAGCGTAATTGGGACTAGCGGCACAGATACGCAGTATTTT. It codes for CASSVIGTSGTDTQYF.

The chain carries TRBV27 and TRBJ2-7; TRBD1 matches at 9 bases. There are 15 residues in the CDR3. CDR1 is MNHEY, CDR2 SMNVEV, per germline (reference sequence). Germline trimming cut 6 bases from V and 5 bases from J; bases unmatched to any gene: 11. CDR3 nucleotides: TGTGCCAGCAGGACAGCGGACAGGGGAGTGGACGAGCAGTACTTC. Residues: CASRTADRGVDEQYF.

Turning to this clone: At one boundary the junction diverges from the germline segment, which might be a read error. CDR3 region: CASSSTGPYGYTF. In DNA, the CDR3 is TGTGCCAGTAGTTCGACAGGTCCCTATGGCTACACCTTC. The chain couples TRBV28 to TRBJ1-2; tentatively, D is TRBD1 (6 bases). CDR3 length equals 13 residues. Germline V gene data show CDR1 as MDHEN and CDR2 as SYDVKM.

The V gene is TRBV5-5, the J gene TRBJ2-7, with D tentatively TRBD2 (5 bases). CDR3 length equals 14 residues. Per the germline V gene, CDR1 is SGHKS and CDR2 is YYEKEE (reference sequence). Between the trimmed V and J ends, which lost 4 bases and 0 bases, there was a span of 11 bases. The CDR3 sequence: CASSLAAGSYEQYF. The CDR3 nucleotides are TGTGCCAGCAGCCTGGCGGCGGGCTCCTACGAGCAGTACTTC.

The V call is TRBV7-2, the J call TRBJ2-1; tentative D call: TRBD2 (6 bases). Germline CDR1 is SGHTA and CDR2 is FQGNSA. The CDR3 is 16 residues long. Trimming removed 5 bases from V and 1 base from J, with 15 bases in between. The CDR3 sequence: CASSRAGTPSYNEQFF. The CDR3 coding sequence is TGTGCCAGCAGCCGCGCCGGGACTCCTTCCTACAATGAGCAGTTCTTC.